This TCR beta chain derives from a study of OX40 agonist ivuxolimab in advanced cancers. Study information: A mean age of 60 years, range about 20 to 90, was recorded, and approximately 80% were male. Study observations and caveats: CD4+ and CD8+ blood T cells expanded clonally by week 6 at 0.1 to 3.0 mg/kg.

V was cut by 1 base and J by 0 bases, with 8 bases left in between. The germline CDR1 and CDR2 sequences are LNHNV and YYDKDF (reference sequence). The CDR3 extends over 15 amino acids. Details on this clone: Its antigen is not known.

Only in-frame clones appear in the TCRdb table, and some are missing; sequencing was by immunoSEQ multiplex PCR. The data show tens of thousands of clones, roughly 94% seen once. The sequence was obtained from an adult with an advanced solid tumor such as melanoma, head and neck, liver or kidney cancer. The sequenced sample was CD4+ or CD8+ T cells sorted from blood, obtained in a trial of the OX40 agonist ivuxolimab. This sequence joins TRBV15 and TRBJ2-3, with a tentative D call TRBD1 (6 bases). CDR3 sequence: CATSRGQASTDTQYF. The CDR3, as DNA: TGTGCCACCAGCAGAGGACAGGCTAGCACAGATACGCAGTATTTT.